The T cell receptor beta chain described here comes from a study of blood T cell repertoires in COVID-19 (dated by TCRdb to 2020 to 2021). Background for the entire study: Samples from collaborators originated in the United States, Italy and Spain and spanned both the acute and convalescent phases of COVID-19. The prospective study material was composed of cDNA or gDNA derived from T cells, B-cell-depleted T cells, or PBMCs. Deeply sampled blood TCRbeta repertoires from subjects exposed to, actively infected with, or recovered from COVID-19 were included in the dataset. A freely available public database, intended as a resource for researchers studying the immune response to SARS-CoV-2, is where the repertoires were released. The samples were drawn from two sources: the first 160 participants of the ongoing ImmuneRACE study, and 1,254 subjects contributed by 6 global collaborators. The sample metadata nearly always contained a de-identified subject ID, COVID-19 status, age in years and sex. Where available, HLA class I and class II types were obtained from metadata supplied by the sample provider rather than from assay-based typing. Study-wide findings and limitations: The amount of clinical and demographic metadata varied by source and participant and was provided uncurated.

As to this clone: Its antigen is still unknown. No clone much larger than this one lies a single base away; base qualities are absent.

Based on the germline V gene (reference sequence), the CDR1 and CDR2 sequences are SEHNR and FQNEAQ. Ends trimmed: V by 5 bases, J by 8 bases; bases unmatched to a gene: 12. Reading from cysteine to phenylalanine, the CDR3 counts 15 amino acids. Left in the record is the CDR3 DNA by itself, 45 bases read in frame from the first base. Collaborating institutions collected whole blood in K2EDTA tubes following their own protocols. Collaborator samples were shipped for TCRbeta analysis as frozen whole blood, isolated PBMCs, or DNA extracted from either sample type. TCRbeta CDR3 regions were amplified from genomic DNA by means of the immunoSEQ Assay, a bias-controlled multiplex PCR. For the original study's pipeline: The number of nucleated cells in each sample was estimated from the amplification of reference gene primers within the assay. Sequence reads were collapsed and filtered to measure the absolute abundance of every unique TCRbeta CDR3 rearrangement. For each sample, productive Simpson clonality was calculated as the square root of Simpson's diversity index across productive rearrangements. The immuneACCESS repertoire file appears here via TCRdb, limited to in-frame rearrangements. These files lack a portion of the clones; in checked studies, under half of the deficit traces to unresolved V genes, and the cause of the others is not known. The V and J calls and clone size were taken over from that table, and D and trimming were inferred from the DNA. Here the sample has 180,000 or so clones; 80% to 90% occur a single time. Approximately 8% of the sample rests with the top ten.

Recombination linked TRBV7-9 to TRBJ1-2, with 9 bases matching TRBD1. Sequenced sample: peripheral blood. This sequence originates from a man between 60 and 70 years old with acute or convalescent COVID-19. In nucleotide form, the sequence is TGTGCCAGCAGCACAGGGGGACAGGGTAGGGGCGGCTACACCTTC. Its amino acids are CASSTGGQGRGGYTF.